Presented here are 21 T cell receptor beta chains from one specimen sequenced in a study of T-cell reconstitution after alpha-beta-depleted transplantation in children. As it was prepared, the TCRbeta library received unique molecular identifiers. A single record per CDR3 protein comes from TCRdb applying MiXCR to the PCR reads. The top ten hold around 2.4% of the sample, which has roughly 350,000 distinct CDR3 sequences, over 9% seen once. Sample: PBMCs from the stem cell graft donor, taken from the stem cell graft. These receptors were collected from a human donor who donated a stem cell graft to a child with acute lymphoblastic leukemia.

A note on this clonotype: The junction differs from germline at one of its ends, possibly a read error. The chain couples TRBV20-1 to TRBJ2-3; 9 bases are a match to TRBD1. The germline V gene has CDR1 DFQATT and CDR2 SNEGSKA (reference sequence). The CDR3 runs 17 residues. CDR3 nucleotides: TGCTGTGCTAGAGACCCAGCCGGGACAGGGTCCTCAGATACGCAGTATTTT. Protein: CCARDPAGTGSSDTQYF.

The chain couples TRBV12-3 or TRBV12-4 to TRBJ2-1; TRBD2 might be the D (6 bases). Trimming took 8 bases from V and 0 from J, leaving 20 bases between them. The CDR3 loop spans 17 amino acids. The CDR3 sequence: CASDASAQPDSYNEQFF. The CDR3 DNA sequence: TGTGCCAGCGACGCTAGCGCCCAACCAGACTCCTACAATGAGCAGTTCTTC.

The table lists this clonotype with a few counts. The chain uses TRBV7-6 and TRBJ1-3, with TRBD1 as a possible D gene (6 bases). Trimming removed 8 bases from V and 0 bases from J, with 17 bases in between. Looked up from germline, CDR1 is SGHVS and CDR2 is FNYEAQ. The CDR3 has 16 amino acids. The CDR3 spells CASGLGGHRSGNTIYF. In DNA form, the CDR3 reads TGTGCCAGCGGCCTGGGGGGCCACCGCTCTGGAAACACCATATATTTT.

The sample holds many counts of this clonotype. The J gene is TRBJ1-1, the V gene TRBV15; D uncertain. There are 14 residues in the CDR3. Trimming cost V 0 bases and J 6 bases, with 11 bases left between them. Germline assignment: CDR1 LNHNV and CDR2 YYDKDF (reference sequence). CDR3 sequence: CATSRDARAAEAFF. Here the CDR3 DNA reads TGTGCCACCAGCAGAGATGCGAGGGCCGCTGAAGCTTTCTTT.

This clonotype was counted a few times. The chain combines TRBV5-6 with TRBJ2-7; no clear D. Trimming left V 5 bases short and J 5 bases short, with 11 bases between. Per the germline V gene, CDR1 is SGHDT and CDR2 is YYEEEE. The CDR3 totals 12 residues. The DNA for the CDR3 is TGTGCCAGCAGTCGGCATCCCCACGAGCAGTACTTC. This translates into CASSRHPHEQYF. The full variable domain, its missing parts supplied by reference TRBV5-6 and TRBJ2-7, is DAGVTQSPTHLIKTRGQQVTLRCSPKSGHDTVSWYQQALGQGPQFIFQYYEEEERQRGNFPDRFSGHQFPNYSSELNVNALLLGDSALYLCASSRHPHEQYFGPGTRLTVT.

Ten or more counts support this clonotype. The rearrangement uses TRBV5-1 and TRBJ1-6; D possibly corresponds to TRBD1 (5 bases). Germline assignment: CDR1 SGHRS and CDR2 YFSETQ. The CDR3 spans 11 residues. Between the trimmed V and J ends, which lost 4 bases and 16 bases, there was a span of 12 bases. This chain's CDR3 is CASSETGDLHF. In nucleotides, the CDR3 is TGCGCCAGCAGCGAAACAGGAGATCTCCACTTT.

This clonotype has at least ten counts. The chain links TRBV7-2 to TRBJ2-7, with 9 bases lining up with TRBD2. J lost 2 bases, V lost 2 bases, and 4 bases had no gene match. This CDR3 has 15 residues. Per the germline V gene, CDR1 is SGHTA and CDR2 is FQGNSA. The CDR3 nucleotides are TGTGCCAGCAGCTTATATAGCGGGAGCGCCTACGAGCAGTACTTC. This codes for CASSLYSGSAYEQYF.

This clonotype was found many times. The chain links TRBV29-1 to TRBJ2-1, with D maybe TRBD2 (5 bases). The germline V and J ends were trimmed by 7 bases and 4 bases, with 17 bases remaining between them. This CDR3 is built from 14 residues. Germline V gene lookup returns CDR1 SQVTM and CDR2 ANQGSEA. CDR3 loop: CSGETGYGYNEQFF. Written as DNA, the CDR3 is TGCAGCGGGGAGACGGGGTATGGTTACAATGAGCAGTTCTTC.

This clonotype was seen repeatedly, ten times or more. The chain has TRBV15 and TRBJ1-6; possibly TRBD1 for D (5 bases). V shed 5 bases and J shed 8 bases, with 16 bases lying between them. Germline V lookup: CDR1 LNHNV, CDR2 YYDKDF (reference sequence). The CDR3 totals 15 residues. The CDR3 sequence: CATSAGLTDDSPLHF. Written as DNA, the CDR3 is TGTGCCACCAGCGCGGGGCTGACAGACGATTCACCCCTCCACTTT.

V is TRBV7-9 and J is TRBJ1-6; 9 bases line up with TRBD1. This CDR3 has 16 amino acids. Germline CDR1 SEHNR, CDR2 FQNEAQ (reference sequence). The V gene end was trimmed by 5 bases and the J gene end by 6 bases; junction bases not matched to a gene: 8. The DNA for the CDR3 is TGTGCCAGCAGCCAAGGGACAGGGACTACTAATTCACCCCTCCACTTT. Translating it yields CASSQGTGTTNSPLHF. The entire variable domain, with the rest obtained from reference TRBV7-9 and TRBJ1-6, is as follows: DTGVSQNPRHKITKRGQNVTFRCDPISEHNRLYWYRQTLGQGPEFLTYFQNEAQLEKSRLLSDRFSAERPKGSFSTLEIQRTEQGDSAMYLCASSQGTGTTNSPLHFGNGTRLTVT.

This clonotype was seen repeatedly, ten times or more. The genes are TRBV7-2 and TRBJ1-5; D is possibly TRBD1 (6 bases). Germline-derived CDR1 and CDR2 are SGHTA and FQGNSA. The CDR3 runs 15 residues. Trimming cost V 4 bases and J 0 bases, with 10 bases left between them. The CDR3 DNA sequence: TGTGCCAGCAGCTCCACAGGGCTTAGCAATCAGCCCCAGCATTTT. The encoded protein is CASSSTGLSNQPQHF.

Only a few counts were recorded for this clonotype. The chain joins TRBV28 to TRBJ1-3; no firm D call. CDR3 length: 15 amino acids. Trimming cost V 2 bases and J 0 bases, with 8 bases left between them. Germline V gene data show CDR1 as MDHEN and CDR2 as SYDVKM. The CDR3 sequence is CASSLVDYSGNTIYF. CDR3 coding DNA: TGTGCCAGCAGTTTAGTGGACTACTCTGGAAACACCATATATTTT.

The V gene is TRBV5-1, the J gene TRBJ2-3, with D possibly TRBD1 on 6 matching bases. The V gene's germline CDR1 is SGHRS and CDR2 YFSETQ. V shed 0 bases and J shed 5 bases, with 16 bases lying between them. The CDR3 covers 16 residues. The CDR3 bases are TGCGCCAGCAGCTTGGGAACAGGGCTCGGAGGAGATACGCAGTATTTT. Its protein is CASSLGTGLGGDTQYF.

V gene TRBV6-2 or TRBV6-3 combines with J gene TRBJ1-1; D uncertain. V was cut by 7 bases and J by 1 base, with 16 bases left in between. The CDR3 contains 15 residues. Germline CDR1 is MNHEY and CDR2 is SVGEGT. Here the CDR3 DNA reads TGTGCCAGCACCCTACGGGGAGGGTCGAACACTGAAGCTTTCTTT. Encoded protein: CASTLRGGSNTEAFF.

CDR3 residues: CASSQWTGDNEQFF. The DNA for the CDR3 is TGTGCCAGCAGCCAGTGGACAGGGGACAATGAGCAGTTCTTC. The chain couples TRBV4-2 to TRBJ2-1; 9 bases fit TRBD1. The CDR3 covers 14 residues. CDR1 is LGHNA and CDR2 is YNFKEQ in the germline V gene. The V and J ends lost 3 bases and 5 bases, in that order; junction bases with no gene match: 2.

V and J are TRBV28 and TRBJ1-2, with D tentatively TRBD1 (6 bases). In germline, CDR1 is MDHEN, CDR2 SYDVKM. This CDR3 is built from 14 residues. Trimming stripped 7 bases from V and 4 bases from J, with 16 bases between. The CDR3 is CASTPQGLGYGYTF. DNA for the CDR3: TGTGCCAGCACTCCACAGGGCTTGGGCTATGGCTACACCTTC.

This clonotype was recorded at least ten times. The chain links TRBV7-9 to TRBJ1-1; D unresolved. The CDR3 contains 12 residues. CDR1 and CDR2 (germline): SEHNR, FQNEAQ (reference sequence). V was cut by 6 bases and J by 1 base, with 6 bases left in between. The CDR3 DNA reads as TGTGCCAGCAGTTACGCGAACACTGAAGCTTTCTTT. Translating it yields CASSYANTEAFF.

A few counts support this clonotype. This chain joins TRBV18 and TRBJ2-1, with 10 nucleotides matching TRBD2. This CDR3 is 16 amino acids long. Germline V lookup: CDR1 KGHSH, CDR2 LQKENI. With 4 bases clipped from V and 0 bases from J, the junction kept 3 bases outside the gene matches. This CDR3 reads CASSLSGRSSYNEQFF. The CDR3 DNA reads as TGTGCCAGCTCACTTAGCGGGAGGAGCTCCTACAATGAGCAGTTCTTC.

This clonotype has only a few counts. The V call is TRBV12-3 or TRBV12-4, the J call TRBJ1-4, with D possibly TRBD1 on 5 matching bases. This CDR3 has 14 residues. Trimming stripped 6 bases from V and 5 bases from J, with 13 bases between. Written as DNA, the CDR3 is TGTGCCAGCAGAGACACAGGACCCAATGAAAAACTGTTTTTT. Its protein product is CASRDTGPNEKLFF.

The gene calls are TRBV5-1 and TRBJ2-3, with D possibly matching TRBD2 (6 bases). The CDR3 runs 15 residues. Per germline, CDR1 SGHRS and CDR2 YFSETQ. V was clipped by 0 bases and J by 2 bases, with 10 bases between them. CDR3 amino acids: CASSLASDITDTQYF. The CDR3 region has the DNA TGCGCCAGCAGCTTGGCTAGCGATATCACAGATACGCAGTATTTT.

With respect to this clonotype: A junction boundary mismatches the germline segment, possibly from a read error. V and J are TRBV7-7 and TRBJ2-1, with TRBD2 matching over 14 bases. Germline loops: CDR1 SSHAT, CDR2 FNYEAQ (reference sequence). This CDR3 comprises 16 residues. This CDR3 reads CASSPGTSGSVNEQFF. As DNA, the CDR3 is TGTGCTAGCAGCCCCGGGACTAGCGGGAGTGTGAATGAGCAGTTCTTC.